The 9 T cell receptor beta chains below come from one sample, sequenced in a study of blood T cell repertoires in COVID-19. The data were produced by immunoSEQ multiplex PCR, yet TCRdb's version contains in-frame clones alone and is incomplete. The sample carries more than 95,000 clones, about 80% recorded once. The sample consisted of peripheral blood. The receptors shown here come from a woman aged 80 or older with active or convalescent COVID-19.

The J gene is TRBJ1-2, the V gene TRBV7-2; D unresolved. The germline V and J ends were trimmed by 5 bases and 5 bases, with 21 bases remaining between them. There are 16 residues in the CDR3. The V gene's germline CDR1 is SGHTA and CDR2 FQGNSA. The CDR3 is CASSPRTGQDVYGYTF. The CDR3 DNA follows: TGTGCCAGCAGCCCCCGGACTGGGCAGGATGTTTATGGCTACACCTTC.

The rearrangement uses TRBV6-5 and TRBJ2-7; TRBD1 matches 7 bases. Germline V gene data show CDR1 as MNHEY and CDR2 as SVGAGI. The ends lost 7 bases at V and 2 bases at J; junction bases unmatched: 8. The CDR3 is 14 amino acids. In DNA form, the CDR3 reads TGTGCCAGCAAGCCCGACAGGGCGACCTACGAGCAGTACTTC. This encodes CASKPDRATYEQYF.

V and J are TRBV29-1 and TRBJ2-5; 15 nucleotides agree with TRBD2. This CDR3 is built from 15 residues. In germline, CDR1 is SQVTM, CDR2 ANQGSEA. V dropped 4 bases and J dropped 4; count of bases not matched to a gene: 4. CDR3 coding DNA: TGCAGCGTTGGGACTAGCGGGGGGGCGGGAGAGACCCAGTACTTC. Its translation: CSVGTSGGAGETQYF.

CDR3 region: CASSPIAGSNTGELFF. The DNA for the CDR3 is TGTGCCAGCAGCCCCATAGCGGGATCGAACACCGGGGAGCTGTTTTTT. The V call is TRBV11-2, the J call TRBJ2-2; 8 positions agree with TRBD2. The trim removed 5 bases at V and 0 bases at J, leaving 5 bases unmatched. Germline CDR1 reads SGHAT; CDR2 reads FQNNGV. The CDR3 loop spans 16 amino acids. The variable domain in full, completed from reference TRBV11-2 and TRBJ2-2, reads EAGVAQSPRYKIIEKRQSVAFWCNPISGHATLYWYQQILGQGPKLLIQFQNNGVVDDSQLPKDRFSAERLKGVDSTLKIQPAKLEDSAVYLCASSPIAGSNTGELFFGEGSRLTVL.

This clone showed up just a few times. The chain uses TRBV4-1 and TRBJ2-7, with 9 bases fitting TRBD2. Germline assignment: CDR1 MGHRA and CDR2 YSYEKL. The CDR3 is 15 amino acids. Trimming at V came to 1 base and at J to 4 bases, leaving 5 bases not matched to a gene. Written as DNA, the CDR3 is TGCGCCAGCAGCCAAGTATGGACTAGCGCTTACGAGCAGTACTTC. Its protein is CASSQVWTSAYEQYF.

The chain recombines TRBV27 with TRBJ1-2; 9 bases are shared with TRBD1. CDR1 is MNHEY and CDR2 is SMNVEV in the germline V gene (reference sequence). Losses at the gene ends were 4 bases for V and 3 bases for J; bases not matched to a gene: 6. This CDR3 region has 15 residues. The CDR3 protein is CASSSPGQGDYGYTF. The CDR3, as DNA: TGTGCCAGCAGTTCTCCGGGACAGGGTGACTATGGCTACACCTTC.

This clone appeared once. This chain links TRBV27 with TRBJ2-7; TRBD1 aligns across 8 bases. Germline V gene sequence: CDR1 MNHEY, CDR2 SMNVEV (reference sequence). CDR3 length equals 14 residues. V was clipped by 3 bases and J by 4 bases; unmatched bases: 5. CDR3 loop: CASSLRQGAYEQYF. The DNA of the CDR3 is TGTGCCAGCAGTTTGCGGCAGGGGGCATACGAGCAGTACTTC.

V and J are TRBV6-6 and TRBJ1-6; D remains ambiguous. Germline CDR1 and CDR2: MNHNY and SVGAGI (reference sequence). V was clipped by 0 bases and J by 8 bases, with 5 bases between them. This CDR3 spans 13 amino acids. The CDR3 DNA follows: TGTGCCAGCAGTTACTCCTCCGATTCACCCCTCCACTTT. It yields the protein CASSYSSDSPLHF.

This chain links TRBV28 with TRBJ2-2; D remains unclear. This CDR3 is built from 14 residues. Trimming shortened V by 6 bases and J by 5 bases, and 13 bases separated the two germline ends. Germline V gene lookup returns CDR1 MDHEN and CDR2 SYDVKM. This CDR3 is CASREWVDTGELFF. Here the CDR3 DNA reads TGTGCCAGCAGGGAGTGGGTGGATACCGGGGAGCTGTTTTTT.